This T cell receptor beta chain was profiled in a study of vaccination and CD4 T cells after COVID-19 (dated 2022 in TCRdb). About the study as a whole: Every convalescent patient had a positive nasal swab PCR test for SARS-CoV-2, with mild disease in eight to ten patients and severe disease in one. Control cultures used a CEFX viral epitope pool as positive control, an HIV-1 Nef peptide pool as negative control, or no peptide. Post-COVID blood samples were collected from convalescent patients a median of approximately 100 days after diagnosis, with a range of about 35 to 170 days. For stimulating the cultures, overlapping spike peptide pools were used, derived from SARS-CoV-2 as well as from the common cold coronaviruses HCoV-NL63, HCoV-OC43 and HCoV-229E. Post-vaccine blood samples were taken a median of 72 days after the second vaccine dose, with a range of roughly 13 to 250 days. Each participant got two doses of either the Pfizer-BioNTech BNT162b2 vaccine (n=8) or the Moderna mRNA-1273 vaccine (n=2). The convalescent cohort included six males and four females, with two Hispanic individuals, seven Caucasians, two Asians and one multiracial person. In roughly nine COVID-19 convalescent patients and 4 infection-naive healthy vaccine recipients, the spike-specific CD4+ TCR repertoire before mRNA vaccination was compared with the repertoire after mRNA vaccination. The full study reports these points: Among the post-vaccine SARS-CoV-2-reactive clones in convalescent patients, a median approximately 86% showed up only after vaccination, which suggests vaccine-specific priming. Of the vaccine-specific clones in convalescent patients, 304 of 307, or nearly all, reacted only to SARS-CoV-2 spike and did not cross-react with common cold coronaviruses. Only a relatively small number of convalescent patients were included in the study, and early timepoints following natural infection were not analyzed. The median count of SARS-CoV-2-reactive clonotypes went up from approximately 20 after infection to some 38 after vaccination, although the change was not significant.

The CDR3 runs 13 amino acids, cysteine and phenylalanine included. The sequence is cut down to CDR3 DNA, 39 bases in frame from base 1. V is cut back by 3 bases and J by 4 bases, with 1 base in the junction unmatched. The germline V gene (reference sequence) sets CDR1 to SEHNR and CDR2 to FQNEAQ. Receptor amplification or capture employed PCR. DNA from cultured CD4+ T cells underwent TCR sequencing with the Oncomine TCR Beta short-read assay at the Johns Hopkins FTIC core. The QIAamp micro DNA kit was used to extract genomic DNA from the cultured CD4+ T cells. The Oncomine TCR Beta libraries from cultured CD4+ T cells were pooled using unique dual indexes and then sequenced on an Illumina iSeq 100. Per the original workflow: Non-productive sequences were removed, and CDR3s that did not start with C, did not end with F or W, or were shorter than 7 amino acids were discarded. The MANAFEST web application identified antigen-specific clonotypes by comparing peptide-stimulated wells against reference wells and other culture wells. Positive clones required FDR below 0.05, an odds ratio above 5, and productive frequency above 0.1% in at least two of three replicate wells. Cross-reactive clonotypes were defined as significantly expanded in both SARS-CoV-2 spike wells and at least one common cold coronavirus spike condition. Similarity between CDR3 sequences was evaluated in R version 3.6.1 using Levenshtein distances (stringdist) and unrooted phylogenetic trees (ape). The raw public reads went through TCRdb reprocessing: fastp at Q25, MiXCR clone calling, in-frame beta chains kept. Identical CDR3 proteins give one entry, which carries the most common genes and DNA. TCRdb, rather than the study authors, made the V and J calls. The sample table lists 20,000 to 25,000 distinct CDR3 sequences, 43% of them with a count of one. Over 11% of the sample lies in the top ten.

This clonotype was observed a single time. This receptor's antigen is unknown. No clone much larger than this one lies a single base away; base qualities are absent. Support from one read is weak. The treatment or condition label of this sample denotes: approximately 11-day PBMC culture with coronavirus spike peptide pools or control peptides (ViraFEST assay). The study used the ViraFEST assay, which expanded antigen-specific T cells with peptide pools and then identified expanded clonotypes by TCR sequencing. The convalescent patients' positive SARS-CoV-2 PCR tests fell between March and December 2020, which was before the Alpha, Beta and Delta variants emerged in the United States. PBMCs were cultured at roughly 2 million per well in IMDM supplemented with around 5.5% human AB serum and about 9.6 IU/ml IL-2, with roughly 10 ug/ml peptide pools added. Half of the culture medium was replaced with fresh IL-2-containing medium on days 3 and 7. Once the cells had been in culture for over 9 days, the EasySep CD4+ T cell isolation kit was used to isolate CD4+ T cells by negative selection. PBMCs were separated from whole blood using Ficoll-Paque Plus gradient centrifugation and then either used fresh or cryopreserved at -140C. Triplicate wells were generally used for each culture condition.

The material sequenced was CD4+ T cells from blood, cultured in vitro. The chain employs TRBV7-9 and TRBJ2-7, and TRBD2 matches 9 of the central bases. The receptor's source is a human donor who had recovered from COVID-19. The DNA reads TGTGCCAGCAGCTTGGGACTAGCTTACGAGCAGTACTTC. It encodes CASSLGLAYEQYF.